This TCR beta chain emerged from a study of blood T cell repertoires in COVID-19. At the level of the study: Some COVID-19 samples were acute and others convalescent; all came from the United States, Italy and Spain. In each case, the material was cDNA or gDNA derived from T cells, B-cell-depleted T cells, or PBMCs.

As processed by the authors: Amplified reference gene primers provided the basis for estimating nucleated cell counts. TCRdb's table, derived via immunoSEQ multiplex PCR, lists solely in-frame clones and lacks some. That table gives V, J and clone size, and the DNA gave D and trimming. The table includes approximately 140,000 clones, approximately 83% detected once. The ends were cut back, 4 bases at V and 6 bases at J, with 19 bases in the middle. The CDR3 has 17 residues. Germline lookup yields CDR1 MGHRA and CDR2 YSYEKL. V usage is TRBV4-1 and J usage is TRBJ1-6; D perhaps matches TRBD1 (6 bases). Sequenced: peripheral blood. This sequence originates from a man aged 35 to 55 with active or convalescent COVID-19. The CDR3 region has the DNA TGCGCCAGCAGCCCCTCCGACGTAGGACAGCCTAATTCACCCCTCCACTTT. It yields the protein CASSPSDVGQPNSPLHF.